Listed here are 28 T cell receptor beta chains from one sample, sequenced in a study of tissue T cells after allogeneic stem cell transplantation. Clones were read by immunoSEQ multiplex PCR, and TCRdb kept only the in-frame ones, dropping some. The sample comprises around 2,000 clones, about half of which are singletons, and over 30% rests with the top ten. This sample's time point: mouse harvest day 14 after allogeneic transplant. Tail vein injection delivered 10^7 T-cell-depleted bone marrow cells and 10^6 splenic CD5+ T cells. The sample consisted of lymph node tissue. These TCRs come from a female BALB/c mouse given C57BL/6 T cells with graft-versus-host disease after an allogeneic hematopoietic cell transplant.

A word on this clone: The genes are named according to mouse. The CDR3 here is CSSSQTDRNTEVFF. The sequenced part of the CDR3 DNA is TGCTCCAGCAGTCAAACAGACAGGAACACAGAAGTCTTC. This rearrangement joins TRBV23 to TRBJ1-1; no check of the table's D call, TRBD1, against the DNA was made. The DNA ends 1 residue before the CDR3 does, and the rest of the CDR3 is filled in from the germline J gene. CDR1 is KGHTA and CDR2 is FQNQQP in the germline V gene. This CDR3 is built from 14 residues. The complete variable domain, with remaining parts taken from reference TRBV23 and TRBJ1-1, reads DAAVTQKPRYLIKMKGQEAEMKCIPEKGHTAVFWYQQKQSKELKFLIYFQNQQPLDQIDMVKERFSAVCPSSSLCSLGIRTCEAEDSALYLCSSSQTDRNTEVFFGKGTRLTVV.

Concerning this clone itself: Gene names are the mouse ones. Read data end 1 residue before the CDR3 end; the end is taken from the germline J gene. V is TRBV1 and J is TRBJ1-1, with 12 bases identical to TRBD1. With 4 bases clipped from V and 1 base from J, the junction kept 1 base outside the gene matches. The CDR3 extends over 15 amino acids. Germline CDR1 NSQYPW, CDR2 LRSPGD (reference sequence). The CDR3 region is CTCSVGQGANTEVFF. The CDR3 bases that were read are TGCACCTGCAGTGTGGGACAGGGGGCGAACACAGAAGTCTTC.

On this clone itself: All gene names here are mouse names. The CDR3 loop reads CASSIAGGQYEQYF. The DNA read from the CDR3 is TGTGCCAGCAGTATAGCTGGGGGGCAGTATGAACAGTAC. This sequence joins TRBV19 and TRBJ2-7, with 8 bases lining up with TRBD2. Read sequence stops 1 residue before the CDR3 end, and the germline J gene provides the missing end. CDR1 FNHDT and CDR2 SITEND come from the germline V gene (reference sequence). V gave up 0 bases and J gave up 4 bases; unmatched junction bases: 3. CDR3 length equals 14 residues.

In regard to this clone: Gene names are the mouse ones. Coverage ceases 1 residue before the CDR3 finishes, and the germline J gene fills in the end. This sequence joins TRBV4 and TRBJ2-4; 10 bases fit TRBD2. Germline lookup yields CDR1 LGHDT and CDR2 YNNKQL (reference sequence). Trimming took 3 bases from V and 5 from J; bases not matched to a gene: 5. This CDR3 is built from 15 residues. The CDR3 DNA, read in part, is TGTGCCAGCAGCTACTGGGGGGGCGCAGGAAACACCTTGTAC. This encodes CASSYWGGAGNTLY. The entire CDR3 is CASSYWGGAGNTLYF.

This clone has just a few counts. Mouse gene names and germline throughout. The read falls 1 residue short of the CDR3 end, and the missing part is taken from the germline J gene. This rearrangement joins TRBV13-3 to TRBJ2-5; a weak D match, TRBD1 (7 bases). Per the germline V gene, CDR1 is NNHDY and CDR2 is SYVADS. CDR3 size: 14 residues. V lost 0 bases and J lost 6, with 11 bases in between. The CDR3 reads CASSDGAGGDTQYF. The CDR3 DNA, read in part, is TGTGCCAGCAGTGATGGGGCAGGGGGGGACACCCAGTAC. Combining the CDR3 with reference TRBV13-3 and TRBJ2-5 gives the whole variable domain EAAVTQSPRSKVAVTGGKVTLSCHQTNNHDYMYWYRQDTGHGLRLIHYSYVADSTEKGDIPDGYKASRPSQENFSLILELASLSQTAVYFCASSDGAGGDTQYFGPGTRLLVL.

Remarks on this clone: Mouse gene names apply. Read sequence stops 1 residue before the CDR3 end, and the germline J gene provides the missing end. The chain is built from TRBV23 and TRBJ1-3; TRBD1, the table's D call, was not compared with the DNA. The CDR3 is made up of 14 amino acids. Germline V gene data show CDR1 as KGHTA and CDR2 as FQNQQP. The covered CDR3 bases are TGCTCCAGCAGTCAAAAACAGGGAGGAAATACGCTCTAT. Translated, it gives CSSSQKQGGNTLY. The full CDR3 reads CSSSQKQGGNTLYF.

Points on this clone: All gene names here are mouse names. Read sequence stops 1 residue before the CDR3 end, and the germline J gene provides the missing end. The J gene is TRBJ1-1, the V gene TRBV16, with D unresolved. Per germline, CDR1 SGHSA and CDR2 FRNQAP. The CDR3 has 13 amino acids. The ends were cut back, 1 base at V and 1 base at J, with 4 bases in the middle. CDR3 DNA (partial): TGTGCAAGCAGCTTAGCAGGGAACACAGAAGTCTTC. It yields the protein CASSLAGNTEVF. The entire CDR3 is CASSLAGNTEVFF.

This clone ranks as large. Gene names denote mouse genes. The CDR3 DNA, read in part, is TGTGCCAGCAGTTTCGAGGGGGCACCAGAAGTCTTC. This sequence encodes CASSFEGAPEVF. The entire CDR3 is CASSFEGAPEVFF. This rearrangement joins TRBV14 to TRBJ1-1; 7 bases match TRBD1. Read coverage stops 1 residue before the CDR3 terminus; the germline J gene supplies the remainder. Germline V gene sequence: CDR1 SGHDT, CDR2 FRDEAV. The J segment lost 6 bases and the V segment lost 1 base, leaving 3 bases of the junction unmatched. This CDR3 contains 13 residues.

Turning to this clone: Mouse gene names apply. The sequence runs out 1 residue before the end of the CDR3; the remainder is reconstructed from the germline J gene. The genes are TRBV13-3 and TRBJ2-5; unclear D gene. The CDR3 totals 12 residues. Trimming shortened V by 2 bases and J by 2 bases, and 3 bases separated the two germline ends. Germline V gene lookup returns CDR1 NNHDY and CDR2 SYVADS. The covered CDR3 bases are TGTGCCAGCAGTGACATCCAAGACACCCAGTAC. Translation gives CASSDIQDTQY. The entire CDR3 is CASSDIQDTQYF.

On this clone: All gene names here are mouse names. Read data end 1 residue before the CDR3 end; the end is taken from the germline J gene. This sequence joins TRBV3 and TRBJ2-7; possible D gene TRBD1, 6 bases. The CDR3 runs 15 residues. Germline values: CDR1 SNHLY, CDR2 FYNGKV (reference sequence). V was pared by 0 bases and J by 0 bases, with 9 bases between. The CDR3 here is CASSLAGTISYEQYF. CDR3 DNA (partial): TGTGCCAGCAGCTTAGCAGGGACAATCTCCTATGAACAGTAC.

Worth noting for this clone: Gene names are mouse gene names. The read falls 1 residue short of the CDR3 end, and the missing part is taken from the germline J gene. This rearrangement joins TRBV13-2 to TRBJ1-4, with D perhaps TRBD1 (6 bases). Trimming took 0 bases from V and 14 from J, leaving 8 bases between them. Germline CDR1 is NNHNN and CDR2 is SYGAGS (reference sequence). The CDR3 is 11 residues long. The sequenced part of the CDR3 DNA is TGTGCCAGCGGTGATGCAAGGGGGTTATTT. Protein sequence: CASGDARGLF. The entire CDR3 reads CASGDARGLFF.

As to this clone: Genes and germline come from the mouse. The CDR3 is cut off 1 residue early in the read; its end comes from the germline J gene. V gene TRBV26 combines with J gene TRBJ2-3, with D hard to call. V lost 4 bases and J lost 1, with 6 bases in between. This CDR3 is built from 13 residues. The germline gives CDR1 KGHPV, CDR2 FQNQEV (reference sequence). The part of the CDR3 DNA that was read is TGTGCCAGCAGTCCGCAGGGTGCAGAAACGCTGTAT. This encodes CASSPQGAETLY. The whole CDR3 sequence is CASSPQGAETLYF.

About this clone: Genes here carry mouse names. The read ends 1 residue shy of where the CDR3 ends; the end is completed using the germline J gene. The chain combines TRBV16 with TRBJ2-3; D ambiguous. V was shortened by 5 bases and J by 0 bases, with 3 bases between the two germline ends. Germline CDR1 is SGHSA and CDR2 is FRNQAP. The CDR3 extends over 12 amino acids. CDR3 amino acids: CASSPSAETLYF. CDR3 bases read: TGTGCAAGCAGCCCTAGTGCAGAAACGCTGTAT.

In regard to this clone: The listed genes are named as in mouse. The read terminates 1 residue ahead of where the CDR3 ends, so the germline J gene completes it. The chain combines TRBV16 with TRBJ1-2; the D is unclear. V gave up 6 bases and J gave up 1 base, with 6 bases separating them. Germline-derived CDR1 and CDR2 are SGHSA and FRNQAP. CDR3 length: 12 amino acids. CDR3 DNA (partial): TGTGCAAGCAGTCCAGGAAACTCCGACTACACC. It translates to CASSPGNSDYT. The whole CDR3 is CASSPGNSDYTF.

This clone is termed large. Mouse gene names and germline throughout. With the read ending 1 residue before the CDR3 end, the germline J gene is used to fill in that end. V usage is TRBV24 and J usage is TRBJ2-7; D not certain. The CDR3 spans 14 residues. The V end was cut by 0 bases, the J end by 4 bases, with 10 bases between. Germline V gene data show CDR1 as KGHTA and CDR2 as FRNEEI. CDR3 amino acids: CASSLYPPGYEQYF. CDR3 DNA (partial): TGTGCCAGCAGTCTGTATCCCCCCGGTTATGAACAGTAC.

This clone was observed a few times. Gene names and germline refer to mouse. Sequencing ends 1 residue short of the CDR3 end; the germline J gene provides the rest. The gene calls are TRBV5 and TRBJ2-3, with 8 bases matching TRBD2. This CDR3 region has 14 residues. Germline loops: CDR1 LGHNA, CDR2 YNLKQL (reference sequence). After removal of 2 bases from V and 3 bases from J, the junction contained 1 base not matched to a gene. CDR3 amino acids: CASSQPGGAETLYF. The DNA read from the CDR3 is TGTGCCAGCAGCCAACCTGGGGGGGCAGAAACGCTGTAT.

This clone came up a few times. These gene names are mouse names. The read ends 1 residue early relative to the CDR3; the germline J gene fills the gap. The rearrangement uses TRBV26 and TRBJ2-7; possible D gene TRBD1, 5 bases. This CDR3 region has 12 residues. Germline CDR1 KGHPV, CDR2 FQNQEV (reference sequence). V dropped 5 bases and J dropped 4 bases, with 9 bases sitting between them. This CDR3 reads CASSFDRYEQYF. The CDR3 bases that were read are TGTGCCAGCAGTTTCGACAGATATGAACAGTAC.

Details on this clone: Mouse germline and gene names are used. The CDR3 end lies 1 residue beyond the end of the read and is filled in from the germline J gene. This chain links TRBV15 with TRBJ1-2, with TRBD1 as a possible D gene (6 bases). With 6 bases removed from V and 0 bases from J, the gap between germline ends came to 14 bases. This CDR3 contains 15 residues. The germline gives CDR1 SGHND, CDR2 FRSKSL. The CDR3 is CASSPGTKANSDYTF. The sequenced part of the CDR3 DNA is TGTGCCAGCAGCCCCGGGACAAAAGCAAACTCCGACTACACC. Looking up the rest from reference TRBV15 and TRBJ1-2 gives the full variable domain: DAGVTQTPRHEVAEKGQTIILKCEPVSGHNDLFWYRQTKIQGLELLSYFRSKSLMEDGGAFKDRFKAEMLNSSFSTLKIQPTEPKDSAVYLCASSPGTKANSDYTFGSGTRLLVI.

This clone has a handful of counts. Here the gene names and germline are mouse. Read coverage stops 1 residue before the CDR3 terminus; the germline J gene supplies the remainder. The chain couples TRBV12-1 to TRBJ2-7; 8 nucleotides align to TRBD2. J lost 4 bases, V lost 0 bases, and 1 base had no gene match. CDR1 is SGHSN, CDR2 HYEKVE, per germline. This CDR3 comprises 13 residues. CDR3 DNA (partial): TGTGCCAGCTCTCTCCTGGGGGGTTATGAACAGTAC. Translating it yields CASSLLGGYEQY. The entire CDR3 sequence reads CASSLLGGYEQYF.

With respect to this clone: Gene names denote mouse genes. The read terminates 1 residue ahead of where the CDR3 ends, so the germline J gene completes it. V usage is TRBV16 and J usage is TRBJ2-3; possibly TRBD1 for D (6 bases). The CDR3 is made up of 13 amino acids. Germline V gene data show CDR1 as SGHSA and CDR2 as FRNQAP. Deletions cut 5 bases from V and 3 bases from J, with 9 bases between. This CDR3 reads CASSPGQAETLYF. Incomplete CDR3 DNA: TGTGCAAGCAGCCCGGGACAAGCAGAAACGCTGTAT.

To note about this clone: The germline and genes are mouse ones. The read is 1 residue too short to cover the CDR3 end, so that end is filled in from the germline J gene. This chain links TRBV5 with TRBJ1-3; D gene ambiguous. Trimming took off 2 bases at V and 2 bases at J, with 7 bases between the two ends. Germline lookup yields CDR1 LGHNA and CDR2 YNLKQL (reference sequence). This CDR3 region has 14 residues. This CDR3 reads CASSQQEAGNTLYF. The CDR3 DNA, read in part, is TGTGCCAGCAGCCAACAGGAGGCTGGAAATACGCTCTAT.

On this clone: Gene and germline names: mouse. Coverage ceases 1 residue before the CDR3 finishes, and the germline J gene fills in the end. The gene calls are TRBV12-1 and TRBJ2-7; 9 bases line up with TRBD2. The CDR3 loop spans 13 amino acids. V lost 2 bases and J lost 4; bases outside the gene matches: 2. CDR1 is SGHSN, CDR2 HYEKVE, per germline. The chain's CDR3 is CASSPGLGYEQYF. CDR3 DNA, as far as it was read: TGTGCCAGCTCTCCGGGACTGGGTTATGAACAGTAC.

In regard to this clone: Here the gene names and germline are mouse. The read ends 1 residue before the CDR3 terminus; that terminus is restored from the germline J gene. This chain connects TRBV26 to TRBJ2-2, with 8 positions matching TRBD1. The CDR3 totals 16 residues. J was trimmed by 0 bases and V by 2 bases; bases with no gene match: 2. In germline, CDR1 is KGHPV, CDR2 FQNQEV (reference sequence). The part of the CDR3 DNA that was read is TGTGCCAGCAGTCTGGCGACAGGGGCAAACACCGGGCAGCTCTAC. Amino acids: CASSLATGANTGQLY. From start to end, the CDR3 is CASSLATGANTGQLYF.

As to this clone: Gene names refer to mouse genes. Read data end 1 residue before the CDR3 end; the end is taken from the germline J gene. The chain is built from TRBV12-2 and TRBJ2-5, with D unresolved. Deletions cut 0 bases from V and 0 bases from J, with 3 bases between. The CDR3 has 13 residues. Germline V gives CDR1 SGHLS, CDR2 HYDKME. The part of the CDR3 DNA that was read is TGTGCCAGCTCTCTCATTAACCAAGACACCCAGTAC. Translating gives CASSLINQDTQY. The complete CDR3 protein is CASSLINQDTQYF.

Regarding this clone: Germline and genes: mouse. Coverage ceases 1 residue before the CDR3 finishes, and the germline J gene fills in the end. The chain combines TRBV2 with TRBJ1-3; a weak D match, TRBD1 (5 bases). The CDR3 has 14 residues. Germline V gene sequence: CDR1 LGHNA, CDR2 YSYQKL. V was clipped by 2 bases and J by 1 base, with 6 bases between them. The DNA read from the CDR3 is TGTGCCAGCAGCCAACGGGGGTCTGGAAATACGCTCTAT. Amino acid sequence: CASSQRGSGNTLY. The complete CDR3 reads CASSQRGSGNTLYF.

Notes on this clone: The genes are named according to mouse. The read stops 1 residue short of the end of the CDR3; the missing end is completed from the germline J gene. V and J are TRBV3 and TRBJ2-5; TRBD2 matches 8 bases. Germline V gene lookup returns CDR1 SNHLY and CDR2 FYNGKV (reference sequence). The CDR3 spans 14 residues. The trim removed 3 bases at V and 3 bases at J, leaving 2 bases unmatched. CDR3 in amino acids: CASSFYWGQDTQYF. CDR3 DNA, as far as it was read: TGTGCCAGCAGCTTTTACTGGGGGCAAGACACCCAGTAC. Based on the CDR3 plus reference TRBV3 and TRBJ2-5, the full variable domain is GPKVLQIPSHQIIDMGQMVTLNCDPVSNHLYFYWYKQILGQQMEFLVNFYNGKVMEKSKLFKDQFSVERPDGSYFTLKIQPTALEDSAVYFCASSFYWGQDTQYFGPGTRLLVL.

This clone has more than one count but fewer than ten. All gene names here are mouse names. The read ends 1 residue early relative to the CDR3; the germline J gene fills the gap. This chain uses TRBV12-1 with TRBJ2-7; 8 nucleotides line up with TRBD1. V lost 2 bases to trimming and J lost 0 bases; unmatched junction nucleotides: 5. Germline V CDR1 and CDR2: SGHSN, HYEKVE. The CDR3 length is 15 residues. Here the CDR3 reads CASSPDRGNSYEQYF. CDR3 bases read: TGTGCCAGCTCTCCCGACAGGGGAAACTCCTATGAACAGTAC.

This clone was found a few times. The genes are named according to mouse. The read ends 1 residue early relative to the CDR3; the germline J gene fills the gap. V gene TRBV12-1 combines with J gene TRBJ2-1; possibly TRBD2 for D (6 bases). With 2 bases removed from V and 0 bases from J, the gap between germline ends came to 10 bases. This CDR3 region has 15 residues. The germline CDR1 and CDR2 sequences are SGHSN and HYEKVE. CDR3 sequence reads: CASSPYWVNYAEQFF. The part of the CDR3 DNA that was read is TGTGCCAGCTCTCCCTACTGGGTTAACTATGCTGAGCAGTTC.